The source of this T cell receptor (beta chain) is a study of T cell responses to AZD1222 COVID-19 vaccine. Study-level background: Samples with a second dose at about 4 or about 12 weeks were pooled together.

Trimming removed 0 bases from V and 0 bases from J, with 12 bases in between. Germline V gives CDR1 LGHNA, CDR2 YNFKEQ. CDR3 length: 16 residues. The data were produced by immunoSEQ multiplex PCR, yet TCRdb's version contains in-frame clones alone and is incomplete. The profile covers around 130,000 clones, with approximately 94% appearing a single time and roughly 6.6% taken by the ten largest. With regard to this clone: The antigen remains unidentified.

Study-level results: Mostly white British, mostly female donors; authors suggested clonal diversity may be underestimated. Nearly half of spike-specific TCRs reportedly target unmutated variant regions. Spike-specific TCR breadth and depth both grew after two AZD1222 doses.

This rearrangement joins TRBV4-2 to TRBJ2-7; a weak D match, TRBD2 (6 bases). This TCR was recovered from an adult in good health. Sequences were derived from peripheral blood, sampled on day 0 of AZD1222 vaccination. The CDR3 sequence is CASSQDLAYFSYEQYF. In DNA form, the CDR3 reads TGTGCCAGCAGCCAAGATCTAGCGTACTTCTCCTACGAGCAGTACTTC.